A selection of T cell receptor beta chains follows, all from one sample in a study of shared clonotypes between healthy human individuals. TCRdb's copy holds only in-frame clones and misses some; the assay was immunoSEQ multiplex PCR. Seen here are about 480,000 clones, 60% to 80% observed once, and the top ten hold approximately 12%. The source material was PBMCs. These receptors all stem from a middle-aged woman in good health. Some clones in this sample may be carry-over from other donors' samples. Each CDR3 is given with its conserved first and last residue. D genes are given only for firm matches. Size values are once, few and many counts, or a class for expanded clones, and some rows have none.

J gene: TRBJ2-6
D gene: .
clone size: .
V gene: TRBV6-4
CDR3 DNA: TGTGCCAGCAGTGACTCCGAAGAGGGGGCCAACGTCCTGACTTTC
CDR3 protein: CASSDSEEGANVLTF

J gene: TRBJ1-1
D gene: .
clone size: .
V gene: TRBV7-8
CDR3 DNA: TGTGCCAGCAGCCTAAGTAGGGTCACGGGAACTGAAGCTTTCTTT
CDR3 protein: CASSLSRVTGTEAFF

J gene: TRBJ1-1
D gene: TRBD1
clone size: few
V gene: TRBV19
CDR3 DNA: TGTGCCAGTAGTCATCCAGGGGGATACACTGAAGCTTTCTTT
CDR3 protein: CASSHPGGYTEAFF

J gene: TRBJ2-7
D gene: .
clone size: .
V gene: TRBV7-9
CDR3 DNA: TGTGCCAGCAGCCCCCCCGGGCCGTCCTACGAGCAGTACTTC
CDR3 protein: CASSPPGPSYEQYF

J gene: TRBJ2-2
D gene: .
clone size: .
V gene: TRBV5-4
CDR3 DNA: TGTGCCAGCAGCTTGGCCACCGGGGGCGGACCGAACACCGGGGAGCTGTTTTTT
CDR3 protein: CASSLATGGGPNTGELFF

J gene: TRBJ1-1
D gene: .
clone size: .
V gene: TRBV30
CDR3 DNA: TGTGCCTGGAGTGTAGCTGTGAACACTGAAGCTTTCTTT
CDR3 protein: CAWSVAVNTEAFF

J gene: TRBJ2-1
D gene: TRBD2
clone size: .
V gene: TRBV6-4
CDR3 DNA: TGTGCCAGCAAGAACGATACTAGCGGGAGGCCCCCATACAATGAGCAGTTCTTC
CDR3 protein: CASKNDTSGRPPYNEQFF

J gene: TRBJ1-5
D gene: .
clone size: .
V gene: TRBV2
CDR3 DNA: TGTGCCAGCAGTGAGGGTGTGGGGGGCTATAGCAATCAGCCCCAGCATTTT
CDR3 protein: CASSEGVGGYSNQPQHF

J gene: TRBJ2-7
D gene: TRBD2
clone size: .
V gene: TRBV7-3
CDR3 DNA: TGTGCCAGCAGCCGTACCGGGACTAGCGCATCCTACGAGCAGTACTTC
CDR3 protein: CASSRTGTSASYEQYF

J gene: TRBJ2-2
D gene: TRBD1
clone size: .
V gene: TRBV27
CDR3 DNA: TGTGCCAGCAGTCCCACAGGGGGAATCGGGGAGCTGTTTTTT
CDR3 protein: CASSPTGGIGELFF

J gene: TRBJ2-7
D gene: TRBD1
clone size: .
V gene: TRBV27
CDR3 DNA: TGTGCCAGCAGCCCGGGGACAGGGGCGTTCGAGCAGTACTTC
CDR3 protein: CASSPGTGAFEQYF

J gene: TRBJ2-3
D gene: TRBD2
clone size: .
V gene: TRBV5-1
CDR3 DNA: TGCGCCAGCAGCCCAGGACTAGCGGAGGTAGATACGCAGTATTTT
CDR3 protein: CASSPGLAEVDTQYF

J gene: TRBJ1-1
D gene: .
clone size: .
V gene: TRBV5-1
CDR3 DNA: TGCGCCAGCAGCTTTACAGGGAGGCGGGTCACTGAAGCTTTCTTT
CDR3 protein: CASSFTGRRVTEAFF

J gene: TRBJ2-2
D gene: .
clone size: .
V gene: TRBV29-1
CDR3 DNA: TGCAGCGTTGTTGCGGGGACCGGGGAGCTGTTTTTT
CDR3 protein: CSVVAGTGELFF

J gene: TRBJ2-7
D gene: .
clone size: .
V gene: TRBV25-1
CDR3 DNA: TGTGCCAGCGGGGGACACCTCGGGCCTGACTCCTACGAGCAGTACTTC
CDR3 protein: CASGGHLGPDSYEQYF

J gene: TRBJ2-1
D gene: TRBD2
clone size: .
V gene: TRBV4-1
CDR3 DNA: TGCGCCAGCAGCCAACTCCTAGCGGGAGTCCCTTCGAATGGTGGTGAGCAGTTCTTC
CDR3 protein: CASSQLLAGVPSNGGEQFF

J gene: TRBJ2-5
D gene: .
clone size: .
V gene: TRBV4-1
CDR3 DNA: TGCGCCAGCAGCCCGCCAGGGGAGACCCAGTACTTC
CDR3 protein: CASSPPGETQYF

J gene: TRBJ2-6
D gene: .
clone size: .
V gene: TRBV30
CDR3 DNA: TGTGCCTGGAGTCTGTCCGGGACTGGGGCCAACGTCCTGACTTTC
CDR3 protein: CAWSLSGTGANVLTF

J gene: TRBJ2-1
D gene: .
clone size: once
V gene: TRBV7-2
CDR3 DNA: TGTGCCAGCAGCTTCGCAAGGAATGAGCAGTTCTTC
CDR3 protein: CASSFARNEQFF

J gene: TRBJ2-4
D gene: .
clone size: .
V gene: TRBV4-2
CDR3 DNA: TGTGCCAGCAGCCAAGAAATCGGGGTTACTCAGTACTTC
CDR3 protein: CASSQEIGVTQYF

J gene: TRBJ2-1
D gene: TRBD2
clone size: once
V gene: TRBV7-9
CDR3 DNA: TGTGCCAGCAGCTCTCGACTAGCGGGAAAGGGGGGCAATGAGCAGTTCTTC
CDR3 protein: CASSSRLAGKGGNEQFF

J gene: TRBJ1-2
D gene: .
clone size: .
V gene: TRBV28
CDR3 DNA: TGTGCCAGCAGTTTCAGCTCTACAGTTAACTATGGCTACACCTTC
CDR3 protein: CASSFSSTVNYGYTF

J gene: TRBJ2-7
D gene: TRBD2
clone size: .
V gene: TRBV5-8
CDR3 DNA: TGTGCCAGCAGCCTCGCGGGGGTGTCCTACGAGCAGTACTTC
CDR3 protein: CASSLAGVSYEQYF

J gene: TRBJ1-1
D gene: .
clone size: once
V gene: TRBV18
CDR3 DNA: TGTGCCAGCTCACTGGCGGAAGGAGCTTTCTTT
CDR3 protein: CASSLAEGAFF

J gene: TRBJ2-7
D gene: TRBD1
clone size: .
V gene: TRBV5-4
CDR3 DNA: TGTGCCAGCAGCTATAACCGGGACAGGGATGACGAGCAGTACTTC
CDR3 protein: CASSYNRDRDDEQYF

J gene: TRBJ1-5
D gene: .
clone size: .
V gene: TRBV6-1
CDR3 DNA: TGTGCCAGCGGAGCTGTTGTTTTGGGCAATCAGCCCCAGCATTTT
CDR3 protein: CASGAVVLGNQPQHF

J gene: TRBJ2-7
D gene: TRBD2
clone size: .
V gene: TRBV9
CDR3 DNA: TGTGCCAGACTCGAGGCGGGAGACCCCTACGAGCAGTACTTC
CDR3 protein: CARLEAGDPYEQYF

J gene: TRBJ1-2
D gene: TRBD1
clone size: .
V gene: TRBV7-2
CDR3 DNA: TGTGCCAGCAGCGACCGACCGGGACAGGGGGACTATGGCTACACCTTC
CDR3 protein: CASSDRPGQGDYGYTF

J gene: TRBJ1-2
D gene: .
clone size: few
V gene: TRBV2
CDR3 DNA: TGTGCCAGCAGTCGCTCAGGGACGAACTATGGCTACACCTTC
CDR3 protein: CASSRSGTNYGYTF

J gene: TRBJ2-1
D gene: TRBD1
clone size: .
V gene: TRBV7-2
CDR3 DNA: TGTGCCAGCAGCTTAGGTCCGAGACAGGGGATCAATGAGCAGTTCTTC
CDR3 protein: CASSLGPRQGINEQFF

J gene: TRBJ2-3
D gene: .
clone size: .
V gene: TRBV18
CDR3 DNA: TGTGCCAGCTCACCGGGGCGGCACACAGATACGCAGTATTTT
CDR3 protein: CASSPGRHTDTQYF

J gene: TRBJ2-7
D gene: TRBD2
clone size: few
V gene: TRBV4-1
CDR3 DNA: TGCGCCAGCAGCCAAGCTAGCGGGAGGACGAACTACGAGCAGTACTTC
CDR3 protein: CASSQASGRTNYEQYF

J gene: TRBJ2-7
D gene: .
clone size: once
V gene: TRBV30
CDR3 DNA: TGTGCCTGGAGTATGAAGAGCACCTACGAGCAGTACTTC
CDR3 protein: CAWSMKSTYEQYF

J gene: TRBJ1-4
D gene: .
clone size: .
V gene: TRBV5-1
CDR3 DNA: TGCGCCAGCAGCTTGTCGACAGGACTAGCAACTAATGAAAAACTGTTTTTT
CDR3 protein: CASSLSTGLATNEKLFF

J gene: TRBJ1-2
D gene: .
clone size: .
V gene: TRBV4-1
CDR3 DNA: TGCGCCAGCAGCCAATCAACAGGCTATGGCTACACCTTC
CDR3 protein: CASSQSTGYGYTF

J gene: TRBJ1-1
D gene: TRBD1
clone size: .
V gene: TRBV28
CDR3 DNA: TGTGCCAGTACCAGGACAGGCACTGAAGCTTTCTTT
CDR3 protein: CASTRTGTEAFF

J gene: TRBJ2-7
D gene: .
clone size: .
V gene: TRBV2
CDR3 DNA: TGTGCCAGCACTTTGTGGCAGGAGACCTACGAGCAGTACTTC
CDR3 protein: CASTLWQETYEQYF

J gene: TRBJ2-7
D gene: TRBD2
clone size: .
V gene: TRBV28
CDR3 DNA: TGTGCCAGCAGTCCCGGGACTAGCGGGAGGTGGTACGAGCAGTACTTC
CDR3 protein: CASSPGTSGRWYEQYF

J gene: TRBJ2-7
D gene: .
clone size: .
V gene: TRBV5-4
CDR3 DNA: TGTGCCAGCAGCCCGGGAGGGACAGGGCGTCGCGAGCAGTACTTC
CDR3 protein: CASSPGGTGRREQYF

J gene: TRBJ2-5
D gene: TRBD1
clone size: .
V gene: TRBV18
CDR3 DNA: TGTGCCAGCTCACCACCGGGACAGCAAGAGACCCAGTACTTC
CDR3 protein: CASSPPGQQETQYF

J gene: TRBJ1-5
D gene: TRBD1
clone size: .
V gene: TRBV28
CDR3 DNA: TGTGCCAGCAGCGATACAGGGGATTATCAGCCTCAGCATTTT
CDR3 protein: CASSDTGDYQPQHF

J gene: TRBJ1-3
D gene: .
clone size: .
V gene: TRBV30
CDR3 DNA: TGTGCCTGGAGTGCGGGTCTCTCGGGGGGAAACACCATATATTTT
CDR3 protein: CAWSAGLSGGNTIYF

J gene: TRBJ2-7
D gene: .
clone size: .
V gene: TRBV28
CDR3 DNA: TGTGCCAGCGACGATCCGAACACCTACGAGCAGTACTTC
CDR3 protein: CASDDPNTYEQYF

J gene: TRBJ1-5
D gene: TRBD1
clone size: few
V gene: TRBV7-9
CDR3 DNA: TGTGCCAGCAGCCTCGGACAGGGTCAGCCCCAGCATTTT
CDR3 protein: CASSLGQGQPQHF

J gene: TRBJ2-1
D gene: TRBD2
clone size: .
V gene: TRBV18
CDR3 DNA: TGTGCCAGCTCAAAGACTAGCGGGTTCTCCTACAATGAGCAGTTCTTC
CDR3 protein: CASSKTSGFSYNEQFF

J gene: TRBJ2-1
D gene: TRBD2
clone size: .
V gene: TRBV2
CDR3 DNA: TGTGCCAGCGGGGCGACTAGCGGGGGATACAATGAGCAGTTCTTC
CDR3 protein: CASGATSGGYNEQFF

J gene: TRBJ1-2
D gene: .
clone size: .
V gene: TRBV10-2
CDR3 DNA: TGCGCCAGCAGTGGGGTTGGGTCGAGGAAAACTAATGGCTACACCTTC
CDR3 protein: CASSGVGSRKTNGYTF

J gene: TRBJ2-2
D gene: TRBD2
clone size: .
V gene: TRBV10-3
CDR3 DNA: TGTGCCACCTTAGGCGATAAACTAGCGCCCGGGGAGCTGTTTTTT
CDR3 protein: CATLGDKLAPGELFF

J gene: TRBJ2-1
D gene: TRBD2
clone size: .
V gene: TRBV11-3
CDR3 DNA: TGTGCCAGCAGCGCCGGACTAGCGGAAACCTACAATGAGCAGTTCTTC
CDR3 protein: CASSAGLAETYNEQFF

J gene: TRBJ2-2
D gene: .
clone size: .
V gene: TRBV7-3
CDR3 DNA: TGTGCCAGCAGCTCCACCAGGGCGGACACCGGGGAGCTGTTTTTT
CDR3 protein: CASSSTRADTGELFF

J gene: TRBJ1-1
D gene: .
clone size: .
V gene: TRBV10-2
CDR3 DNA: TGCGCCAGCCGGGGACTGCGGAACACTGAAGCTTTCTTT
CDR3 protein: CASRGLRNTEAFF

J gene: TRBJ2-3
D gene: .
clone size: .
V gene: TRBV7-3
CDR3 DNA: TGTGCCAGCAGCTTAACCCCGGCCAGCACAGATACGCAGTATTTT
CDR3 protein: CASSLTPASTDTQYF

J gene: TRBJ2-7
D gene: .
clone size: .
V gene: TRBV7-9
CDR3 DNA: TGTGCCAGCAGCCACCCGACTAACTACGAGCAGTACTTC
CDR3 protein: CASSHPTNYEQYF

J gene: TRBJ2-7
D gene: .
clone size: .
V gene: TRBV18
CDR3 DNA: TGTGCCAGCTCACCAGGGCGGAGCTCCTACGAGCAGTACTTC
CDR3 protein: CASSPGRSSYEQYF

J gene: TRBJ2-7
D gene: .
clone size: .
V gene: TRBV21-1
CDR3 DNA: TGTGCCAGCACCCGCGGAGGGTGTAGGAACGAGCAGTACTTC
CDR3 protein: CASTRGGCRNEQYF